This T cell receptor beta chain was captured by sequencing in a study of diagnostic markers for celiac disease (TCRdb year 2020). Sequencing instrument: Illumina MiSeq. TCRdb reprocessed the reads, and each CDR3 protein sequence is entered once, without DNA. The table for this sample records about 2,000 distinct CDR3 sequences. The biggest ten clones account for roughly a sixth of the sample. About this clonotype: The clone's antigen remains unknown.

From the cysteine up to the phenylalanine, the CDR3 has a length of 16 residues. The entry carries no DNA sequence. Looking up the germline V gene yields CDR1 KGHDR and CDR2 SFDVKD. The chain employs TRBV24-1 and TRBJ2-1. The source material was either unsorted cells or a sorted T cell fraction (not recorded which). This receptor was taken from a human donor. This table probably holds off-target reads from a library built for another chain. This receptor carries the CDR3 CATSDSGRGTYNEQFF.